This TCR beta chain is drawn from a study of OX40 agonist ivuxolimab in advanced cancers. Libraries were prepared by immunoSEQ multiplex PCR; TCRdb keeps only in-frame clonotypes and omits some of them. The repertoire holds 75,000 to 100,000 clones, with about 86% as singletons. V was shortened by 0 bases and J by 6 bases, with 9 bases between the two germline ends. The CDR3 consists of 12 residues. Germline CDR1 reads GTSNPN; CDR2 reads SVGIG (reference sequence). The sequence derives from an adult with an advanced solid tumor such as melanoma, head and neck, liver or kidney cancer. The gene calls are TRBV30 and TRBJ2-7; a possible D gene is TRBD1 (5 bases). Sequenced material: CD4+ or CD8+ T cells sorted from blood, taken in a trial of the OX40 agonist ivuxolimab. The DNA of the CDR3 is TGTGCCTGGAGTGTACAGGCTGCCGAGCAGTACTTC. Encoded protein: CAWSVQAAEQYF.